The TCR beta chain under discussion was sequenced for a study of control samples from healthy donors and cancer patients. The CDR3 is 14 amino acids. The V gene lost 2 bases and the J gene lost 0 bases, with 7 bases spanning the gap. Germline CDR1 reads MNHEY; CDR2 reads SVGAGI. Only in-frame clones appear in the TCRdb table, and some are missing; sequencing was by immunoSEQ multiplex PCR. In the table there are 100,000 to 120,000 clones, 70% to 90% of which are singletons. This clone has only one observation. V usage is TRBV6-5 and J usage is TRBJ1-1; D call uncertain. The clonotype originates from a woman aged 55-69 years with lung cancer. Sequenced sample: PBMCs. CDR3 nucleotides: TGTGCCAGCAGTTACGGGTCAGTGAACACTGAAGCTTTCTTT. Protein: CASSYGSVNTEAFF.